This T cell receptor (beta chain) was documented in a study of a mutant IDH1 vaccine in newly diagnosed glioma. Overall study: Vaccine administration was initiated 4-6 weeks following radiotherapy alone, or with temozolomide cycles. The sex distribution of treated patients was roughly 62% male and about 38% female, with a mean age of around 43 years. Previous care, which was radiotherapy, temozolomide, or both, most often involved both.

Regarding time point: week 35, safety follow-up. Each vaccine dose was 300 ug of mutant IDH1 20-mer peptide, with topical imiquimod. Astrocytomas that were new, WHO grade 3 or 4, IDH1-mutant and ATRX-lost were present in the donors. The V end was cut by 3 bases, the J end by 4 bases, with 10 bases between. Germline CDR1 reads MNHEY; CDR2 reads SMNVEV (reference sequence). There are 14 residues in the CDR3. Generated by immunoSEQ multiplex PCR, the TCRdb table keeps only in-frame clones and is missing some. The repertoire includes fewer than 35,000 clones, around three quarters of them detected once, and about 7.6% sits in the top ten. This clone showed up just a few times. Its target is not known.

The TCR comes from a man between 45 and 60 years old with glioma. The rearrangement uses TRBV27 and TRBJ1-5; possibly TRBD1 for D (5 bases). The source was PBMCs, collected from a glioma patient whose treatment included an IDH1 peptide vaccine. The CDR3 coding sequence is TGTGCCAGCAGTTTCAGAGGGACTAATCAGCCCCAGCATTTT. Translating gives CASSFRGTNQPQHF.